The 12 T cell receptor beta chains below all came from one sample that was sequenced in a study of blood T cell repertoires in COVID-19. The method was immunoSEQ multiplex PCR; TCRdb's version includes in-frame clones alone and lacks a portion of them. The sample has about 150,000 clones, around 83% seen once. The source material was peripheral blood. These receptors all stem from a man under 40 with COVID-19, enrolled during active disease.

The chain is built from TRBV7-9 and TRBJ2-1; 10 positions match TRBD2. Germline values: CDR1 SEHNR, CDR2 FQNEAQ (reference sequence). Trimming cost V 5 bases and J 3 bases; bases outside gene matches: 4. This CDR3 has 15 residues. The CDR3 reads CASSHKREGYNEQFF. The CDR3 region has the DNA TGTGCCAGCAGCCATAAGCGGGAGGGCTACAATGAGCAGTTCTTC. Drawing the rest from reference TRBV7-9 and TRBJ2-1, the complete variable domain is DTGVSQNPRHKITKRGQNVTFRCDPISEHNRLYWYRQTLGQGPEFLTYFQNEAQLEKSRLLSDRFSAERPKGSFSTLEIQRTEQGDSAMYLCASSHKREGYNEQFFGPGTRLTVL.

The genes are TRBV24-1 and TRBJ2-2; 10 nucleotides line up with TRBD2. V lost 0 bases to trimming and J lost 1 base; unmatched junction nucleotides: 16. Per germline, CDR1 KGHDR and CDR2 SFDVKD. The CDR3 is 22 amino acids. The CDR3 nucleotides read TGTGCCACCAGTGATTTGGGGGGCGGGACTAGCGTGGCCGGGGTGAACACCGGGGAGCTGTTTTTT. Translated, it gives CATSDLGGGTSVAGVNTGELFF.

V and J are TRBV7-2 and TRBJ2-1, with TRBD2 matching 7 bases. J gave up 6 bases and V 5 bases, and 7 bases lay outside the gene matches. Germline V gene lookup returns CDR1 SGHTA and CDR2 FQGNSA. The CDR3 has 14 residues. The CDR3 nucleotides are TGTGCCAGCAGCCGGGGGGAACCATTCAATGAGCAGTTCTTC. Its protein product is CASSRGEPFNEQFF. The full variable domain, with the rest looked up from reference TRBV7-2 and TRBJ2-1, is GAGVSQSPSNKVTEKGKDVELRCDPISGHTALYWYRQSLGQGLEFLIYFQGNSAPDKSGLPSDRFSAERTGGSVSTLTIQRTQQEDSAVYLCASSRGEPFNEQFFGPGTRLTVL.

V and J are TRBV7-8 and TRBJ1-2, with TRBD1 identical over 8 bases. Germline assignment: CDR1 SGHVS and CDR2 FQNEAQ. The CDR3 consists of 14 residues. The V segment lost 1 base and the J segment 4 bases; nucleotides outside the gene matches: 2. The CDR3 region has the DNA TGTGCCAGCAGCTTAGACAGGGGGGTCTATGGCTACACCTTC. Amino acids: CASSLDRGVYGYTF.

The chain is built from TRBV5-4 and TRBJ2-1; a weak D match, TRBD2 (5 bases). The CDR3 runs to 16 residues. The V gene's germline CDR1 is SGHNT and CDR2 YYREEE (reference sequence). V was shortened by 3 bases and J by 4 bases, with 17 bases between the two germline ends. The CDR3 here is CASSSKLAGTYNEQFF. The CDR3 DNA follows: TGTGCCAGCAGCTCAAAGCTGGCGGGTACATACAATGAGCAGTTCTTC.

The gene calls are TRBV7-2 and TRBJ1-4; a weak D match, TRBD1 (5 bases). V lost 4 bases and J 11 bases, leaving 20 bases between the germline ends. The germline V gene encodes CDR1 SGHTA and CDR2 FQGNSA. This CDR3 has 15 residues. In DNA form, the CDR3 reads TGTGCCAGCAGCTCACAGGACACCCGACCAGAGAAACTGTTTTTT. This translates into CASSSQDTRPEKLFF.

The V gene is TRBV10-3, the J gene TRBJ2-2, with D hard to call. This CDR3 contains 16 residues. Trimming pared 6 bases from V and 0 bases from J, leaving 14 bases between. CDR1 is ENHRY, CDR2 SYGVKD, per germline. This CDR3 reads CAIRLDPNTNTGELFF. The CDR3 nucleotides read TGTGCCATCAGGTTAGATCCGAATACGAACACCGGGGAGCTGTTTTTT.

The rearrangement uses TRBV30 and TRBJ1-2; 7 bases agree with TRBD1. The CDR3 has 12 residues. In germline, CDR1 is GTSNPN, CDR2 SVGIG (reference sequence). Losses at the gene ends were 5 bases for V and 6 bases for J; bases not matched to a gene: 6. Written as DNA, the CDR3 is TGTGCCTGGTCCCGACAGGGTGATGGCTACACCTTC. It translates to CAWSRQGDGYTF.

The chain has TRBV4-1 and TRBJ2-1, with 10 positions matching TRBD2. V trimming: 4 bases; J trimming: 9 bases; junction bases outside the gene matches: 12. In germline, CDR1 is MGHRA, CDR2 YSYEKL. This CDR3 is built from 16 residues. CDR3 sequence reads: CASSLVVASGSGEQFF. The DNA of the CDR3 is TGCGCCAGCAGCCTGGTAGTGGCTAGCGGGAGCGGTGAGCAGTTCTTC.

The gene calls are TRBV30 and TRBJ1-1; D is unclear. V was cut by 0 bases and J by 1 base, with 9 bases left in between. The CDR3 runs 14 residues. Germline values: CDR1 GTSNPN, CDR2 SVGIG (reference sequence). The CDR3 sequence is CAWSVRAGNTEAFF. Here the CDR3 DNA reads TGTGCCTGGAGTGTACGAGCAGGGAACACTGAAGCTTTCTTT.

This clone appeared a few times. CDR3 nucleotide sequence: TGTGCCAGCATATCTAACCCGGGAGATACGCAGTATTTT. It codes for CASISNPGDTQYF. This rearrangement joins TRBV12-3 or TRBV12-4 to TRBJ2-3; unclear D gene. The CDR3 runs to 13 residues. V was trimmed by 7 bases and J by 5 bases, leaving 13 bases between them.

V gene TRBV6-6 combines with J gene TRBJ2-2, with 13 bases matching TRBD2. V lost 2 bases, J lost 5 bases, and 2 bases stayed unmatched. Germline loops: CDR1 MNHNY, CDR2 SVGAGI (reference sequence). CDR3 length: 16 residues. The CDR3 spells CASSYGLAGATGELFF. CDR3 nucleotides: TGTGCCAGCAGTTACGGACTAGCGGGAGCTACCGGGGAGCTGTTTTTT.